What follows are 25 T cell receptor beta chains derived from one specimen sequenced in a study of shared clonotypes between healthy human individuals. This table comes from immunoSEQ multiplex PCR, and its TCRdb copy is limited to in-frame clones, with some not included. The table shows some 2,100,000 clones, with around 93% occurring only once. The naive CD8 fraction comprised CD45RO-negative cells positively selected for CCR7 and excluded terminally differentiated effector memory CD45RA+ cells. Sequencing input: naive CD8+ T cells from PBMCs. The receptors stem from a man aged 18 to 30 in good health. Some clones in this sample may be carry-over from other donors' samples.

This clone was detected only once. The chain combines TRBV11-2 with TRBJ2-1, with TRBD2 matching over 8 bases. Germline-derived CDR1 and CDR2 are SGHAT and FQNNGV. The CDR3 length is 13 residues. The CDR3 loop reads CVTGGGVYNEQFF. CDR3 nucleotides: TGTGTCACCGGGGGGGGAGTCTACAATGAGCAGTTCTTC.

The J gene is TRBJ2-1, the V gene TRBV28, with D tentatively TRBD2 (6 bases). There are 13 residues in the CDR3. In germline, CDR1 is MDHEN, CDR2 SYDVKM. The ends were cut back, 6 bases at V and 9 bases at J, with 15 bases in the middle. CDR3 DNA: TGTGCCAGCAGCACCGGGAGATGGGGTGAGCAGTTCTTC. This translates into CASSTGRWGEQFF.

A single count supports this clone. The chain has TRBV19 and TRBJ1-1; D unresolved. Deletions cut 1 base from V and 0 bases from J, with 12 bases between. This CDR3 contains 16 residues. Germline loops: CDR1 LNHDA, CDR2 SQIVND (reference sequence). The CDR3 reads CASSIGGSVVNTEAFF. CDR3 DNA: TGTGCCAGTAGTATAGGAGGGTCGGTCGTGAACACTGAAGCTTTCTTT.

V and J are TRBV9 and TRBJ2-4; possible D gene TRBD1, 6 bases. Germline V lookup: CDR1 SGDLS, CDR2 YYNGEE. CDR3 length: 16 amino acids. Trimming cost V 0 bases and J 0 bases, with 10 bases left between them. CDR3: CASSVDPGVAKNIQYF. The CDR3, as DNA: TGTGCCAGCAGCGTAGATCCAGGGGTAGCCAAAAACATTCAGTACTTC.

The chain links TRBV21-1 to TRBJ2-1; the table gives TRBD1 as D, unverified against the DNA. TRBV21-1 is a pseudogene locus. The CDR3 sequence is 15 residues long. The CDR3 nucleotides are TGTGCCAGCAGCGCTAACCTGACACACTACAATGAGCAGTTCTTC. This codes for CASSANLTHYNEQFF.

The V call is TRBV27, the J call TRBJ2-3; 8 bases agree with TRBD2. The CDR3 has 15 residues. V lost 7 bases to trimming and J lost 0 bases; unmatched junction nucleotides: 6. Germline-derived CDR1 and CDR2 are MNHEY and SMNVEV (reference sequence). The CDR3 DNA reads as TGTGCCAGCAAGATAGCGGGACAAAGCACAGATACGCAGTATTTT. Translating gives CASKIAGQSTDTQYF.

This clone was counted between two and nine times. J is TRBJ1-1 and V is TRBV5-6; 7 bases are a match to TRBD1. Looked up from germline, CDR1 is SGHDT and CDR2 is YYEEEE. The CDR3 has 15 amino acids. J was trimmed by 0 bases and V by 4 bases; bases with no gene match: 6. In nucleotides, the CDR3 is TGTGCCAGCAGCGGAGGGACAGCATTGAACACTGAAGCTTTCTTT. Translation: CASSGGTALNTEAFF.

The V and J genes are TRBV5-1 and TRBJ1-2; 10 bases agree with TRBD1. Losses at the gene ends were 0 bases for V and 0 bases for J; bases not matched to a gene: 8. Germline lookup yields CDR1 SGHRS and CDR2 YFSETQ. The CDR3 has 18 amino acids. CDR3 sequence reads: CASSLGPDRGQSNYGYTF. The CDR3 coding sequence is TGCGCCAGCAGCTTGGGTCCTGACAGGGGGCAATCTAACTATGGCTACACCTTC.

The chain has TRBV27 and TRBJ1-4; weak D call: TRBD1 (5 bases). The CDR3 extends over 16 amino acids. From germline, CDR1 is MNHEY and CDR2 SMNVEV (reference sequence). V lost 5 bases and J lost 6, with 19 bases in between. CDR3 in DNA: TGTGCCAGCAGTCCCTGGGGCGGGGGGGGTTATGAAAAACTGTTTTTT. Amino acids: CASSPWGGGGYEKLFF.

CDR3 residues: CASSLGGGLPYTDTQYF. Written as DNA, the CDR3 is TGTGCCAGCAGCTTGGGAGGGGGATTGCCCTACACAGATACGCAGTATTTT. This chain uses TRBV5-6 with TRBJ2-3, with D tentatively TRBD1 (6 bases). Germline CDR1 SGHDT, CDR2 YYEEEE. V was pared by 0 bases and J by 2 bases, with 16 bases between. This CDR3 spans 17 amino acids.

This sequence joins TRBV14 and TRBJ2-2; 11 nucleotides align to TRBD2. The CDR3 runs to 16 residues. Germline V CDR1 and CDR2: SGHDN, FVKESK. With V trimmed by 3 bases and J by 6 bases, 6 bases remained unmatched. The CDR3 DNA follows: TGTGCCAGCAGCCAGGGGGGACTAGCGGTCCCCGGGGAGCTGTTTTTT. Its protein is CASSQGGLAVPGELFF. Together with reference TRBV14 and TRBJ2-2, the CDR3 gives the full variable domain: EAGVTQFPSHSVIEKGQTVTLRCDPISGHDNLYWYRRVMGKEIKFLLHFVKESKQDESGMPNNRFLAERTGGTYSTLKVQPAELEDSGVYFCASSQGGLAVPGELFFGEGSRLTVL.

The chain links TRBV11-2 to TRBJ2-3; D uncertain. The CDR3 has 13 residues. The germline V and J ends were trimmed by 0 bases and 5 bases, with 6 bases remaining between them. CDR1 and CDR2 from the germline V gene are SGHAT and FQNNGV. The CDR3 loop is CASSLERRDTQYF. For the CDR3, the DNA is TGTGCCAGCAGCTTAGAACGTAGAGATACGCAGTATTTT.

The chain uses TRBV7-9 and TRBJ2-5; a possible D gene is TRBD1 (7 bases). Germline lookup yields CDR1 SEHNR and CDR2 FQNEAQ (reference sequence). This CDR3 has 15 amino acids. The V end lost 5 bases, the J end lost 4 bases, and 17 bases lay between the germline ends. The CDR3 spells CASSPRQGGTETQYF. The CDR3 nucleotides read TGTGCCAGCAGCCCCCGACAGGGAGGAACAGAGACCCAGTACTTC.

The chain joins TRBV15 to TRBJ2-2; 7 bases align to TRBD1. J gave up 6 bases and V 0 bases, and 13 bases lay outside the gene matches. Germline V gives CDR1 LNHNV, CDR2 YYDKDF (reference sequence). This CDR3 has 18 residues. The CDR3 region is CATSRDIKTGFGAGELFF. The CDR3 nucleotides read TGTGCCACCAGCAGAGATATCAAGACAGGGTTTGGTGCCGGGGAGCTGTTTTTT.

The V gene is TRBV6-1, the J gene TRBJ2-2; D gene unclear. This CDR3 is built from 14 residues. The germline gives CDR1 MNHNS, CDR2 SASEGT. The V end was cut by 0 bases, the J end by 5 bases, with 7 bases between. The CDR3 spells CASSEATLTGELFF. In DNA form, the CDR3 reads TGTGCCAGCAGTGAAGCGACCCTTACCGGGGAGCTGTTTTTT.

The chain is built from TRBV14 and TRBJ1-5, with unresolved D. Trimming left V 0 bases short and J 2 bases short, with 5 bases between. CDR1 is SGHDN, CDR2 FVKESK, per germline. The CDR3 consists of 14 residues. CDR3 region: CASSQEDRNQPQHF. For the CDR3, the DNA is TGTGCCAGCAGCCAAGAGGATCGCAATCAGCCCCAGCATTTT.

The J gene is TRBJ1-2, the V gene TRBV7-9; a possible D gene is TRBD1 (6 bases). V was clipped by 4 bases and J by 10 bases, with 13 bases between them. This CDR3 is built from 12 residues. Per the germline V gene, CDR1 is SEHNR and CDR2 is FQNEAQ (reference sequence). CDR3 in amino acids: CASSSRDKDYTF. The CDR3 DNA sequence: TGTGCCAGCAGCTCCCGGGACAAGGACTACACCTTC.

The table lists this clone with a count of one. The chain recombines TRBV19 with TRBJ2-6; D may be TRBD2 (5 bases). Germline V gene data show CDR1 as LNHDA and CDR2 as SQIVND (reference sequence). The V and J ends lost 7 bases and 0 bases respectively, with 13 bases between them. CDR3 length equals 16 residues. This CDR3 reads CASTLDSYSGANVLTF. The CDR3 DNA reads as TGTGCCAGTACCTTGGACTCTTACTCTGGGGCCAACGTCCTGACTTTC.

Written as DNA, the CDR3 is TGTGCCAGCAGCCCACGCTTGGGGTGGGTGGACAGTTCCACAGATACGCAGTATTTT. It translates to CASSPRLGWVDSSTDTQYF. The chain couples TRBV11-2 to TRBJ2-3; the D gene is possibly TRBD1 (6 bases). The CDR3 has 19 amino acids. V was cut by 5 bases and J by 2 bases, with 26 bases left in between. CDR1 and CDR2 (germline): SGHAT, FQNNGV. Supplemented by reference TRBV11-2 and TRBJ2-3, the full variable domain reads EAGVAQSPRYKIIEKRQSVAFWCNPISGHATLYWYQQILGQGPKLLIQFQNNGVVDDSQLPKDRFSAERLKGVDSTLKIQPAKLEDSAVYLCASSPRLGWVDSSTDTQYFGPGTRLTVL.

Comments on this clone: Other DNA sequences in the same sample also yield this CDR3. The chain has TRBV4-2 and TRBJ2-7, with TRBD1 as a possible D gene (5 bases). CDR1 is LGHNA and CDR2 is YNFKEQ in the germline V gene. The CDR3 loop spans 13 amino acids. V was cut by 0 bases and J by 4 bases, with 7 bases left in between. The CDR3 DNA is TGTGCCAGCAGCCAAGAAGACAGATACGAGCAGTACTTC. Its protein product is CASSQEDRYEQYF.

This sequence joins TRBV2 and TRBJ2-7; TRBD1 matches at 7 bases. This CDR3 has 14 residues. Germline assignment: CDR1 SNHLY and CDR2 FYNNEI. J was trimmed by 3 bases and V by 3 bases; bases with no gene match: 5. Here the CDR3 reads CASSEGTAHYEQYF. CDR3 sequence (DNA): TGTGCCAGCAGTGAGGGGACAGCGCACTACGAGCAGTACTTC.

This clone has only one observation. The chain's CDR3 is CASKKPGQGNSGANVLTF. DNA of the CDR3: TGTGCCAGCAAGAAACCGGGACAGGGCAACTCTGGGGCCAACGTCCTGACTTTC. The gene calls are TRBV7-9 and TRBJ2-6; 9 nucleotides line up with TRBD1. This CDR3 has 18 amino acids. V shed 7 bases, J shed 0 bases, and the junction held 10 bases outside the gene matches. The germline CDR1 and CDR2 sequences are SEHNR and FQNEAQ (reference sequence).

Here the CDR3 reads CASSEHRENTEAFF. CDR3 nucleotide sequence: TGTGCCAGTAGCGAACACAGGGAGAACACTGAAGCTTTCTTT. The V gene is TRBV19, the J gene TRBJ1-1; weak D call: TRBD1 (6 bases). The CDR3 length is 14 residues. Trimming took off 6 bases at V and 1 base at J, with 12 bases between the two ends. Germline V gene data show CDR1 as LNHDA and CDR2 as SQIVND (reference sequence).

The chain is built from TRBV6-6 and TRBJ1-1; D is possibly TRBD1 (5 bases). In germline, CDR1 is MNHNY, CDR2 SVGAGI (reference sequence). The V end was cut by 2 bases, the J end by 3 bases, with 7 bases between. The length of the CDR3 is 13 residues. This CDR3 reads CASSYGGDTEAFF. The CDR3 coding sequence is TGTGCCAGCAGTTACGGGGGGGACACTGAAGCTTTCTTT.

The rearrangement links TRBV18 to TRBJ1-2; D gene ambiguous. This CDR3 is 15 amino acids long. Germline lookup yields CDR1 KGHSH and CDR2 LQKENI. Trimming pared 0 bases from V and 5 bases from J, leaving 13 bases between. As DNA, the CDR3 is TGTGCCAGCTCACCACCCGGACCACCAATTTATGGCTACACCTTC. This gives the protein CASSPPGPPIYGYTF.